This T cell receptor beta chain came from a study of hypomethylating agent response in myelodysplastic syndrome. Background on the study: Patients with myelodysplastic syndrome were roughly 9 male and 2 female. A diploid cytogenetic profile was most common; mean age 72.2 +/- 6.3 years.

T-cell subsets were not sorted; bulk bone marrow was analyzed. The study, taken as a whole, reports: Richness, rarefaction diversity and clonality did not change significantly after hypomethylating treatment.

Here immunoSEQ multiplex PCR was the method, and the copy in TCRdb shows in-frame clones only, minus some. This sample has over 3,000 clones, with around 80% found just once. Worth noting for this clone: The antigen remains undetermined.

This receptor was obtained from a human donor with myelodysplastic syndrome. Sequenced material: bone marrow, taken before or after starting hypomethylating agent treatment for myelodysplastic syndrome (not recorded which).

CDR3 protein: CASSWRGTQYF. CDR3 sequence (DNA): TGTGCCAGCAGCTGGCGGGGTACGCAGTATTTT. This rearrangement joins TRBV28 to TRBJ2-3; D is perhaps TRBD2 (6 bases). Germline lookup yields CDR1 MDHEN and CDR2 SYDVKM. V was pared by 6 bases and J by 8 bases, with 9 bases between. The CDR3 length is 11 residues.